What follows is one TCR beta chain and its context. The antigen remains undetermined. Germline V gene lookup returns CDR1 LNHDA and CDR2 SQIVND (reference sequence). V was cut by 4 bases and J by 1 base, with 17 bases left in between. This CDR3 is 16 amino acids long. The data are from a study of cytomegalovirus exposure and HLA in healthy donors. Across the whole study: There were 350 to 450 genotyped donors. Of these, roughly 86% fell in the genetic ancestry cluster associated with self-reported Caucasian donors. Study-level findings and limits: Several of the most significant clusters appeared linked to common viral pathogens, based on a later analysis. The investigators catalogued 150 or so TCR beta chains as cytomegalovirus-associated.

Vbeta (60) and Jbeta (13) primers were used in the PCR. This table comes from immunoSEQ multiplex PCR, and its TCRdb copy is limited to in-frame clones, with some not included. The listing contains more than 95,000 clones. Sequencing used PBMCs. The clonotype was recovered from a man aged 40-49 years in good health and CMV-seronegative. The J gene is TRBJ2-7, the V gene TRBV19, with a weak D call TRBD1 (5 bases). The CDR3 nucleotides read TGTGCCAGTAGTACGTATACAGGCCTGAAGTCCTACGAGCAGTACTTC. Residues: CASSTYTGLKSYEQYF.